This T cell receptor (beta chain) was sequenced in a study of blood T cell repertoires in COVID-19 (TCRdb year 2020). With regard to the full study: Samples covering the acute and convalescent phases of COVID-19 were provided by collaborators in the United States, Italy and Spain. The prospective study material was composed of cDNA or gDNA derived from T cells, B-cell-depleted T cells, or PBMCs. The dataset comprised deeply sampled blood TCRbeta repertoires from subjects exposed to, actively infected with, or recovered from COVID-19. The repertoires were released in a freely available public database meant as a resource for research on the immune response to SARS-CoV-2. The samples were drawn from the first 160 participants of the ongoing ImmuneRACE study and from 1,254 subjects provided by 6 global collaborators. The sample metadata nearly always contained a de-identified subject ID, COVID-19 status, age in years and sex. Where available, HLA class I and class II types were obtained from metadata supplied by the sample provider rather than from assay-based typing.

Whole blood was collected in K2EDTA tubes by collaborating institutions according to the institutions' own protocols. For TCRbeta analysis, collaborators shipped samples in one of three forms: frozen whole blood, isolated PBMCs, or DNA extracted from either of those sample types. Findings and caveats that apply to the study as a whole: How much clinical and demographic metadata was included differed by source and by participant, and the metadata was provided uncurated.

The immunoSEQ Assay, a bias-controlled multiplex PCR, was used to amplify TCRbeta CDR3 regions from genomic DNA. In the source study's methods: The number of nucleated cells in each sample was estimated from the amplification of reference gene primers within the assay. Sequence reads were collapsed and filtered to measure the absolute abundance of every unique TCRbeta CDR3 rearrangement. For each sample, productive Simpson clonality was calculated as the square root of Simpson's diversity index over productive rearrangements. Drawn from immuneACCESS, this table holds only the in-frame rearrangements with V and J called that TCRdb kept. Clones are partly lost; checked studies trace under half to an unresolved V gene and leave the rest unexplained. That table supplies the V and J calls and clone size; D and trimming were determined from the DNA. Recorded for this sample are some 150,000 clones; approximately 92% of them occurred a single time. The biggest ten clones account for approximately 3% of the sample.

The germline V gene gives CDR1 as KGHSH and CDR2 as LQKENI. The germline ends are 10 bases apart after V is trimmed by 0 bases and J by 2 bases. The CDR3 measures 16 amino acids from cysteine to phenylalanine. Here the CDR3 DNA is all that survives: 48 bases in frame from base 1. Concerning this clone itself: There is no known antigen for this receptor. No per-base quality is available; no much larger clone lies one base away.

The material sequenced was peripheral blood. The receptor chain draws on TRBV18 and TRBJ2-2; TRBD1 could be the D gene, as 6 bases match. The TCR originated in a woman aged 55 to 70 with active COVID-19. CDR3 reads: CASSPPAGVNTGELFF. The base sequence is TGTGCCAGCTCACCACCGGCAGGGGTAAACACCGGGGAGCTGTTTTTT.